Sequencing of this T cell receptor beta chain was carried out in a study of shared clonotypes between healthy human individuals. The repertoire was sequenced with immunoSEQ multiplex PCR; TCRdb's copy has only in-frame clones and lacks some. Counted here are over a million clones, 75% to 85% occurring once; the ten biggest clones make up roughly 0.56%. Germline V gene data show CDR1 as LNHDA and CDR2 as SQIVND (reference sequence). Trimming took 3 bases from V and 2 from J, leaving 9 bases between them. This CDR3 has 14 residues. Study-wide results and limits: Generation of non-shared clonotypes was less probable than generation of clonotypes shared by all four donors.

As concerns this clone: Its cognate antigen is unknown.

The genes are TRBV19 and TRBJ2-3; no firm D call. Material: memory CD4+ T cells from PBMCs. Subset specified: CD45RA-negative fraction. The receptor was isolated from a man aged 18-30 years in good health. Some clones in this sample may be carry-over from other donors' samples. The CDR3 sequence: CASSMGGDTDTQYF. CDR3 sequence (DNA): TGTGCCAGTAGTATGGGCGGAGACACAGATACGCAGTATTTT.